Each of the 20 T cell receptor beta chains below was sequenced from the same sample in a study of vaccination and CD4 T cells after COVID-19. No antigen has been identified for these receptors. Treatment in this sample: approximately 9-day PBMC culture with coronavirus spike peptide pools or control peptides (ViraFEST assay). The study sequenced cultured CD4+ T cell DNA using the Oncomine TCR Beta short-read assay. TCRdb processed the PCR reads anew with MiXCR; each CDR3 protein has one entry. This sample has more than 9,000 distinct CDR3 sequences, with roughly 40% found just once. This specimen was CD4+ T cells from blood, cultured in vitro, taken after SARS-CoV-2 vaccination. These receptor sequences come from a human donor who had recovered from COVID-19.

The CDR3 sequence: CASSQAAGTASNQPQHF. CDR3 sequence (DNA): TGTGCCAGCAGCCAAGCGGCTGGGACAGCCAGCAATCAGCCCCAGCATTTT. This rearrangement joins TRBV4-2 to TRBJ1-5, with 7 bases matching TRBD1. This CDR3 contains 17 residues. Germline loops: CDR1 LGHNA, CDR2 YNFKEQ. The J segment lost 1 base and the V segment lost 1 base, leaving 7 bases of the junction unmatched.

J is TRBJ1-2 and V is TRBV15; 9 bases are a match to TRBD1. Trimming took 0 bases from V and 7 from J; bases not matched to a gene: 12. CDR1 and CDR2 from the germline V gene are LNHNV and YYDKDF (reference sequence). CDR3 length equals 17 residues. For the CDR3, the DNA is TGTGCCACCAGCAGAGATAGGGCGGGACAGGGTTACAGTGGCTACACCTTC. Protein product: CATSRDRAGQGYSGYTF.

The rearrangement links TRBV28 to TRBJ1-5, with 8 bases fitting TRBD1. Germline lookup yields CDR1 MDHEN and CDR2 SYDVKM. This CDR3 spans 15 amino acids. The V and J ends lost 2 bases and 6 bases, in that order; junction bases with no gene match: 6. CDR3 sequence: CASSLPSGGGQPQHF. The CDR3 DNA is TGTGCCAGCAGTTTACCCTCAGGGGGCGGTCAGCCCCAGCATTTT.

This clonotype was observed a few times. The chain recombines TRBV5-4 with TRBJ2-5; D is ambiguous. The CDR3 length is 13 residues. V shed 1 base and J shed 8 bases, with 12 bases lying between them. CDR1 and CDR2 from the germline V gene are SGHNT and YYREEE (reference sequence). The CDR3 here is CASSLLGRRTQYF. The CDR3, as DNA: TGTGCCAGCAGCTTGCTGGGTCGGCGAACCCAGTACTTC.

In its sample, this clonotype was seen once. The rearrangement links TRBV9 to TRBJ2-1, with D possibly TRBD1 on 6 matching bases. Trimming removed 3 bases from V and 7 bases from J, with 17 bases in between. The CDR3 runs to 15 residues. Germline CDR1 is SGDLS and CDR2 is YYNGEE. The CDR3 bases are TGTGCCAGCAGCGGGGGGCCGACGGCCCAAAATGAGCAGTTCTTC. It specifies CASSGGPTAQNEQFF.

The chain is built from TRBV20-1 and TRBJ2-4; D assignment may be TRBD1 or TRBD2 (5 bases each). The CDR3 is 14 residues long. V shed 6 bases and J shed 0 bases, with 12 bases lying between them. The V gene's germline CDR1 is DFQATT and CDR2 SNEGSKA (reference sequence). In DNA, the CDR3 is TGCAGTGCCTCGGGACGGCTAGCCAAAAACATTCAGTACTTC. This translates into CSASGRLAKNIQYF.

The chain is built from TRBV24-1 and TRBJ2-5; weak D call: TRBD1 (5 bases). The CDR3 loop spans 14 amino acids. Between the trimmed V and J ends, which lost 3 bases and 5 bases, there was a span of 12 bases. Germline V lookup: CDR1 KGHDR, CDR2 SFDVKD. CDR3: CATSDGWGRETQYF. The DNA of the CDR3 is TGTGCCACCAGTGATGGGTGGGGCCGGGAGACCCAGTACTTC.

This rearrangement joins TRBV18 to TRBJ2-1; 7 nucleotides align to TRBD1. The germline CDR1 and CDR2 sequences are KGHSH and LQKENI. This CDR3 has 15 residues. V shed 3 bases, J shed 9 bases, and the junction held 11 bases outside the gene matches. CDR3 DNA sequence: TGTGCCAGCTCACCTGGCAGGGGGATTAAGAGTGAGCAGTTCTTC. It yields the protein CASSPGRGIKSEQFF.

V gene TRBV7-2 combines with J gene TRBJ1-4; D is perhaps TRBD1 (6 bases). The V gene lost 5 bases and the J gene lost 7 bases, with 20 bases spanning the gap. The CDR3 runs to 16 residues. Germline V gene sequence: CDR1 SGHTA, CDR2 FQGNSA. In nucleotides, the CDR3 is TGTGCCAGCAGCCTCTGGGCGAGCGGGACATTTGAAAAACTGTTTTTT. Protein sequence: CASSLWASGTFEKLFF.

This clonotype is medium-sized (0.01 to 0.1%) in the sample. The chain recombines TRBV6-2 or TRBV6-3 with TRBJ2-3, with 12 bases fitting TRBD2. Germline CDR1 and CDR2: MNHEY and SVGEGT. The junction had 10 bases not matched to a gene; V was cut back by 7 bases and J by 8 bases. The CDR3 extends over 15 amino acids. The DNA of the CDR3 is TGTGCCAGCACTTATGGACTAGCGGGAAGTGGTACGCAGTATTTT. Translated: CASTYGLAGSGTQYF.

V is TRBV6-1 and J is TRBJ2-2; D may match TRBD1 or TRBD2 (5 bases each). The CDR3 length is 14 residues. CDR1 and CDR2 (germline): MNHNS, SASEGT. The V end was cut by 8 bases, the J end by 0 bases, with 10 bases between. CDR3 nucleotide sequence: TGTGCCAGCGGCCGGGACGCGAACACCGGGGAGCTGTTTTTT. Protein sequence: CASGRDANTGELFF.

This clonotype has only a few counts. The CDR3 spells CASSLTGREVFF. DNA of the CDR3: TGTGCCAGCAGCCTCACAGGGCGTGAGGTGTTCTTC. The J gene is TRBJ2-1, the V gene TRBV7-2, with a tentative D call TRBD1 (6 bases). V lost 5 bases and J 15 bases, leaving 17 bases between the germline ends. CDR1 and CDR2 from the germline V gene are SGHTA and FQGNSA. CDR3 length: 12 residues.

CDR3 in amino acids: CASSPTHTEAFF. The CDR3, as DNA: TGTGCCAGCAGCCCGACGCACACTGAAGCTTTCTTT. The rearrangement links TRBV6-1 to TRBJ1-1, with unresolved D. Trimming cost V 6 bases and J 3 bases, with 8 bases left between them. The germline V gene encodes CDR1 MNHNS and CDR2 SASEGT. This CDR3 is 12 amino acids long.

The chain uses TRBV20-1 and TRBJ2-1; tentatively, D is TRBD2 (5 bases). V gave up 3 bases and J gave up 0 bases, with 9 bases separating them. There are 14 residues in the CDR3. CDR1 and CDR2 from the germline V gene are DFQATT and SNEGSKA (reference sequence). This CDR3 is CSARRVTSYNEQFF. The CDR3 DNA is TGCAGTGCTAGGCGGGTAACCTCCTACAATGAGCAGTTCTTC.

The genes are TRBV7-2 and TRBJ1-2, with 8 bases fitting TRBD1. The J segment lost 8 bases and the V segment lost 5 bases, leaving 10 bases of the junction unmatched. The germline gives CDR1 SGHTA, CDR2 FQGNSA. The CDR3 runs to 14 residues. CDR3 DNA: TGTGCCAGCAGCACGGGACAGGCTTATGGGGGCTACACCTTC. Its protein is CASSTGQAYGGYTF. The full variable domain, its missing parts supplied by reference TRBV7-2 and TRBJ1-2, is GAGVSQSPSNKVTEKGKDVELRCDPISGHTALYWYRQSLGQGLEFLIYFQGNSAPDKSGLPSDRFSAERTGGSVSTLTIQRTQQEDSAVYLCASSTGQAYGGYTFGSGTRLTVV.

J is TRBJ1-1 and V is TRBV6-2 or TRBV6-3; D gene unclear. This CDR3 contains 18 residues. Trimming took 2 bases from V and 3 from J, leaving 22 bases between them. Germline CDR1 reads MNHEY; CDR2 reads SVGEGT. CDR3 coding DNA: TGTGCCAGCAGTTACGCTATGCGGACCGCCTTCGGGGACACTGAAGCTTTCTTT. It codes for CASSYAMRTAFGDTEAFF.

This clonotype was recorded only once. The chain is built from TRBV10-3 and TRBJ1-1, with a weak D call TRBD1 (6 bases). V lost 3 bases and J 5 bases, leaving 19 bases between the germline ends. The CDR3 is 16 residues long. The germline CDR1 and CDR2 sequences are ENHRY and SYGVKD. CDR3 in amino acids: CAISDLFNRVGTEAFF. In DNA, the CDR3 is TGTGCCATCAGTGATCTCTTTAACAGGGTGGGAACTGAAGCTTTCTTT.

This clonotype has a handful of counts. The J gene is TRBJ2-1, the V gene TRBV20-1; 10 positions match TRBD2. The CDR3 totals 20 residues. From germline, CDR1 is DFQATT and CDR2 SNEGSKA (reference sequence). The junction had 16 bases not matched to a gene; V was cut back by 1 base and J by 1 base. CDR3 bases: TGCAGTGCTAGAGCCCCGGTGTCTAGCGGGAGCGTCCGGTCCTACAATGAGCAGTTCTTC. Translation: CSARAPVSSGSVRSYNEQFF.

The chain carries TRBV20-1 and TRBJ2-5, with D possibly being TRBD2 (5 bases). This CDR3 contains 14 residues. Germline values: CDR1 DFQATT, CDR2 SNEGSKA (reference sequence). Trimming removed 1 base from V and 1 base from J, with 10 bases in between. CDR3 nucleotide sequence: TGCAGTGCTAGAGTGTGGCGGGCCCAAGAGACCCAGTACTTC. Protein sequence: CSARVWRAQETQYF.

The table lists this clonotype with a few counts. This chain joins TRBV24-1 and TRBJ2-2, with 9 bases that match TRBD2. J gave up 3 bases and V 1 base, and 14 bases lay outside the gene matches. The CDR3 contains 20 residues. The germline gives CDR1 KGHDR, CDR2 SFDVKD. The CDR3 coding sequence is TGTGCCACCAGTGATTTCCGGCGGGAGGGCTCGTTATCGGACACCGGGGAGCTGTTTTTT. This codes for CATSDFRREGSLSDTGELFF.